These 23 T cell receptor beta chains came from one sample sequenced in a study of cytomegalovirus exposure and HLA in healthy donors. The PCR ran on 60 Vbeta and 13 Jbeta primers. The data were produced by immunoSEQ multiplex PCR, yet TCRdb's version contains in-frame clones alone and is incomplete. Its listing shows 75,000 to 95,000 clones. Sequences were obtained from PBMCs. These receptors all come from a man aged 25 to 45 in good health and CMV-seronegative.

The CDR3 loop is CSVVGGKANEKLFF. The CDR3 DNA reads TGCAGCGTTGTTGGGGGGAAGGCTAATGAAAAACTGTTTTTT. The chain joins TRBV29-1 to TRBJ1-4; possible D gene TRBD1, 5 bases. From germline, CDR1 is SQVTM and CDR2 ANQGSEA. V was trimmed by 4 bases and J by 3 bases, leaving 12 bases between them. The CDR3 runs 14 residues.

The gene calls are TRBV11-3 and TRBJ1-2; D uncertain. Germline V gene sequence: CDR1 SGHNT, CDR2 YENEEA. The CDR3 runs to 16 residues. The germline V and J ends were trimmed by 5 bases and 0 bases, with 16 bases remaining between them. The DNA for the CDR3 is TGTGCCAGCAGCCATTTATCCGCGGCTACTAACTATGGCTACACCTTC. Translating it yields CASSHLSAATNYGYTF.

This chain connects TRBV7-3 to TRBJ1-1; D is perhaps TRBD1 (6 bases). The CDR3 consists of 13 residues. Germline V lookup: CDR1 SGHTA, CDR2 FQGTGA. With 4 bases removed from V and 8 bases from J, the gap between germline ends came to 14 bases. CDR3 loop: CASSWGPEGEAFF. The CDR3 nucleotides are TGTGCCAGCAGCTGGGGGCCTGAGGGCGAAGCTTTCTTT.

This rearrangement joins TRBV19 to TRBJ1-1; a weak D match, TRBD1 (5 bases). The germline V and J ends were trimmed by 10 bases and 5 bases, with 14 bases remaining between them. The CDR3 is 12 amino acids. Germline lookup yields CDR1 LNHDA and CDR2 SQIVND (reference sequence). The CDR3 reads CATALRGTEAFF. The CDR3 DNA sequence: TGTGCCACTGCCTTGCGGGGGACTGAAGCTTTCTTT.

Here the CDR3 reads CASSQDLRTFGYEQYF. CDR3 nucleotide sequence: TGCGCCAGCAGCCAAGATCTCAGGACTTTTGGGTACGAGCAGTACTTC. The gene calls are TRBV4-3 and TRBJ2-7; the D gene is possibly TRBD2 (5 bases). V was shortened by 0 bases and J by 4 bases, with 16 bases between the two germline ends. This CDR3 region has 16 residues. Germline CDR1 reads LGHNA; CDR2 reads YSLEER.

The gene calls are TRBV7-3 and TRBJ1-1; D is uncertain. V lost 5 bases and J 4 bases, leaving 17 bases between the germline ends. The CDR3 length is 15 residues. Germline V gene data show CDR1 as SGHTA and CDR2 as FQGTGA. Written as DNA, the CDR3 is TGTGCCAGCAGCCCCCGAGCGTGGGGAGGCACTGAAGCTTTCTTT. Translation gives CASSPRAWGGTEAFF.

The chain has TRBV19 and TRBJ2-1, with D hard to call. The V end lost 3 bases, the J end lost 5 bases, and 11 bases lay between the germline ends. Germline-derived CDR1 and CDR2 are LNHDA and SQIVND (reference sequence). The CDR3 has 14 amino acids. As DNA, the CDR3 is TGTGCCAGTAGTATCTGGGCAGATCACAATGAGCAGTTCTTC. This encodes CASSIWADHNEQFF.

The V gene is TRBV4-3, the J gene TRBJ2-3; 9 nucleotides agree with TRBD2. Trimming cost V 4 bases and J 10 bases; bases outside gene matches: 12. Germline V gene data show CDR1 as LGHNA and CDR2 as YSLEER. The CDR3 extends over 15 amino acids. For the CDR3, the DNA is TGCGCCAGCAGCCCGGGAGTAGCGGGAGAGGTGGCGCAGTATTTT. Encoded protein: CASSPGVAGEVAQYF.

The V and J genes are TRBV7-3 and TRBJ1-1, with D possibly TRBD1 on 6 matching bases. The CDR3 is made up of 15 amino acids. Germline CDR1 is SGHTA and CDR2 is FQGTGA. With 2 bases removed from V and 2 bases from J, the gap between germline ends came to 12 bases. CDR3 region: CASSLGGHLNTEAFF. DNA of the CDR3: TGTGCCAGCAGCTTAGGGGGACACCTTAACACTGAAGCTTTCTTT.

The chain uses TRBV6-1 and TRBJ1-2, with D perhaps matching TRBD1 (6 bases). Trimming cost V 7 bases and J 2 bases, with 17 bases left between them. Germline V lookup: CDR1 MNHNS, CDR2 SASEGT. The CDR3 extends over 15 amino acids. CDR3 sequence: CASTISQGLNYGYTF. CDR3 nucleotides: TGTGCCAGCACAATAAGTCAGGGGCTCAACTATGGCTACACCTTC.

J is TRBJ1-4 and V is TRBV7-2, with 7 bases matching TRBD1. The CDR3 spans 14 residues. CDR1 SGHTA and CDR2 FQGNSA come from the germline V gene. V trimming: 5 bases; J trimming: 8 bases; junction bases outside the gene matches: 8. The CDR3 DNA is TGTGCCAGCAGCAGGTTTGGACAGGCAGAAAAACTGTTTTTT. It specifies CASSRFGQAEKLFF.

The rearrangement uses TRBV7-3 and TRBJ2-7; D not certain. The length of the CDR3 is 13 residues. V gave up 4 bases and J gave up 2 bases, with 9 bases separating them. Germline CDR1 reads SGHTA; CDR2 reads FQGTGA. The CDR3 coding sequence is TGTGCCAGCAGCTATGGGCAGACCTACGAGCAGTACTTC. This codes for CASSYGQTYEQYF.

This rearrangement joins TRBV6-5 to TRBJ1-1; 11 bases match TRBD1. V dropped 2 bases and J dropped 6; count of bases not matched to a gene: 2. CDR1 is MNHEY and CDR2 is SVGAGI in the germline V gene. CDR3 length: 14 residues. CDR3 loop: CASSYGTGGSEAFF. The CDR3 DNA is TGTGCCAGCAGTTACGGGACAGGGGGTTCTGAAGCTTTCTTT.

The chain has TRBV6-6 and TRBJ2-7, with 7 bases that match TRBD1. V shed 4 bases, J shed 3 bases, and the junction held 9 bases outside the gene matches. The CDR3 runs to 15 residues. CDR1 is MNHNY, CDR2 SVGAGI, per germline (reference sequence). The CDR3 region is CASSSRGQTNYEQYF. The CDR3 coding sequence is TGTGCCAGCAGTTCCAGGGGACAGACCAACTACGAGCAGTACTTC.

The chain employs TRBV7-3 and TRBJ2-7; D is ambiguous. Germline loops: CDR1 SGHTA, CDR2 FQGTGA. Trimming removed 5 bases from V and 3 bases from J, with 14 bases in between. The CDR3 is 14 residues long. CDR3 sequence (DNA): TGTGCCAGCAGCCGCGTGTCGGTCCGCTACGAGCAGTACTTC. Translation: CASSRVSVRYEQYF.

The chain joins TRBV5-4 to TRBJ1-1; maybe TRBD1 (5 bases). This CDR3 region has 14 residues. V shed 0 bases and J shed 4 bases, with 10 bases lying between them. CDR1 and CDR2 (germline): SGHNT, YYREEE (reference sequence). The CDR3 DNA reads TGTGCCAGCAGCTTGGCCAGGGAAGGCACTGAAGCTTTCTTT. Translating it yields CASSLAREGTEAFF.

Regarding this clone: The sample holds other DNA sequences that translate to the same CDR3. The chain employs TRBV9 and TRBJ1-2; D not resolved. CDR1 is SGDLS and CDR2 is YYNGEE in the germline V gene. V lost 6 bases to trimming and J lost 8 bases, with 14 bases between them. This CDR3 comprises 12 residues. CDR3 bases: TGTGCCAGCACCCCCGGTGGAGGGGGCTACACCTTC. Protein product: CASTPGGGGYTF.

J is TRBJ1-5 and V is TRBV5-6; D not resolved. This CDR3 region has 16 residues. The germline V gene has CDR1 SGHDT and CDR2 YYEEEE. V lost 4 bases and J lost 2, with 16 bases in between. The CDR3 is CASSRISAGGNQPQHF. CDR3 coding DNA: TGTGCCAGCAGCAGAATCTCCGCGGGTGGCAATCAGCCCCAGCATTTT.

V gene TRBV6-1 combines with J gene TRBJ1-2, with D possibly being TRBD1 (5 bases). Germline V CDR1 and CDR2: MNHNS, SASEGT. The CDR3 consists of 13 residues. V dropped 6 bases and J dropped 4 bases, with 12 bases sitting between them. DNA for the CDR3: TGTGCCAGCAGCATACAGGTTTCCTATGGCTACACCTTC. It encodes CASSIQVSYGYTF.

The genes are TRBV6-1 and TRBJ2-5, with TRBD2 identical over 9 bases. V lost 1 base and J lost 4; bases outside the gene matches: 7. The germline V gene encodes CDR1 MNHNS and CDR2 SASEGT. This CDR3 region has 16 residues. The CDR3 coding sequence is TGTGCCAGCAGTGAAGAGGCTAGCGGGGTCCGAGAGACCCAGTACTTC. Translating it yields CASSEEASGVRETQYF.

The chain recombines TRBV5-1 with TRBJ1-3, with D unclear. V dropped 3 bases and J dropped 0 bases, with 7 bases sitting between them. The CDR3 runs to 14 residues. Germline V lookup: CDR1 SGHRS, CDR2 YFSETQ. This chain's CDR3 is CASSSFSSGNTIYF. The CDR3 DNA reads TGCGCCAGCAGCTCGTTCTCCTCTGGAAACACCATATATTTT.

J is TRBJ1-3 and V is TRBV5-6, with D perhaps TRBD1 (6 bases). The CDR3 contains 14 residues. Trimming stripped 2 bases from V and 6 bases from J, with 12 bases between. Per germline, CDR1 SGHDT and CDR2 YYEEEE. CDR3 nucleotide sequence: TGTGCCAGCAGCTTAGCCACAGGGCTAAACACCATATATTTT. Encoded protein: CASSLATGLNTIYF.

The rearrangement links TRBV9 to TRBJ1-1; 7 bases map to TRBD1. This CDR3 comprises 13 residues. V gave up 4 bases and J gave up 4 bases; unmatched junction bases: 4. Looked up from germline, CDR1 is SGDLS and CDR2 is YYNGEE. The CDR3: CASSPQGGTEAFF. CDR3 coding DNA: TGTGCCAGCAGCCCGCAGGGGGGCACTGAAGCTTTCTTT.